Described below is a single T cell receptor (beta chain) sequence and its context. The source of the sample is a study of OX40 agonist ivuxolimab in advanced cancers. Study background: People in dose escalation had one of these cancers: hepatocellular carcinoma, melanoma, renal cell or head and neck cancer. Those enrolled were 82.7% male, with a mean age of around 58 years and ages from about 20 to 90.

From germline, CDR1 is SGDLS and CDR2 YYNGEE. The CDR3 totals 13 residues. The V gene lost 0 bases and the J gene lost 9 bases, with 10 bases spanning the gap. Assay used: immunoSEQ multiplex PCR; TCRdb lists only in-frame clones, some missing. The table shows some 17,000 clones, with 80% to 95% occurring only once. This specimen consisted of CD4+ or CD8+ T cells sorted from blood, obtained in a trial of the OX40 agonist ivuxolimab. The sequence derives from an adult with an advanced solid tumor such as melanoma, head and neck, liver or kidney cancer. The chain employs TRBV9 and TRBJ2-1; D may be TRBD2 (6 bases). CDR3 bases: TGTGCCAGCAGCGTAGGCGGCGGGACTGAGCAGTTCTTC. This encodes CASSVGGGTEQFF.